The rows below give T cell receptor beta chains drawn from one sample of a study of shared clonotypes between healthy human individuals. Profiled with immunoSEQ multiplex PCR; TCRdb holds only in-frame clones, not every one. This table holds about 2.3 million clones, under 95% found once. The material sequenced was naive CD4+ T cells from PBMCs. Receptors were obtained from a man aged 18 to 29 in good health. Some clones in this sample may be carry-over from other donors' samples. CDR3s include the opening cysteine and the closing phenylalanine or tryptophan. A D gene is named only where the DNA matches it firmly. Rows may omit the clone size; those that give it use once, few, many or a size class.

size | D | J | V | DNA | CDR3
. | . | TRBJ2-5 | TRBV28 | TGTGCCAGCAGTGATCGACAGACCCAGTACTTC | CASSDRQTQYF
. | TRBD1 | TRBJ1-4 | TRBV6-1 | TGTGCCAGCAGCCGACAGGGGGGAGACGAAAAACTGTTTTTT | CASSRQGGDEKLFF
. | . | TRBJ2-3 | TRBV10-2 | TGCGCCACCAGCAGGAAGGGGGCAGATACGCAGTATTTT | CATSRKGADTQYF
once | . | TRBJ1-1 | TRBV7-3 | TGTGCCAGCAGCTTAGAGGGCCGAGGCACTGAAGCTTTCTTT | CASSLEGRGTEAFF
few | . | TRBJ1-5 | TRBV19 | TGTGCCAGTAGTACACAATGGGGGGATCAGCCCCAGCATTTT | CASSTQWGDQPQHF
. | TRBD2 | TRBJ2-2 | TRBV4-2 | TGTGCCAGCAGCCAAACTCCCGGGGGGGCCTCCACCGGGGAGCTGTTTTTT | CASSQTPGGASTGELFF
few | . | TRBJ1-1 | TRBV29-1 | TGCAGCGTTGGAGGGGGGGCGGACACTGAAGCTTTCTTT | CSVGGGADTEAFF
. | TRBD1 | TRBJ2-7 | TRBV28 | TGTGCCAGCAGTCTAGACAGGGTCGACGAGCAGTACTTC | CASSLDRVDEQYF
. | TRBD2 | TRBJ2-1 | TRBV11-2 | TGTGCCAGCAGCTTATATTTTGTAGCGGGACGGTACAATGAGCAGTTCTTC | CASSLYFVAGRYNEQFF
. | . | TRBJ1-2 | TRBV7-3 | TGTGCCAGCAGCTTGGATTCGCAGGCTGGCGGCTACACCTTC | CASSLDSQAGGYTF
. | . | TRBJ2-3 | TRBV7-3 | TGTGCCAGCAGCTTGTTCGCTAGTGGGGTTGAGGGTGGAGATACGCAGTATTTT | CASSLFASGVEGGDTQYF
. | . | TRBJ2-5 | TRBV10-3 | TGTGCCATCAGTGAGTCGATTCTCCGACCCGAGCCGCTATTAGAGACCCAGTACTTC | CAISESILRPEPLLETQYF
. | . | TRBJ1-1 | TRBV28 | TGTGCCAGCAGCTCTCACTTCAGGTCGTGGCAGGGCTCCATGAACACTGAAGCTTTCTTT | CASSSHFRSWQGSMNTEAFF
. | TRBD1 | TRBJ1-2 | TRBV4-1 | TGCGCCAGCAGCCAAGGGCACACAGGGGGAGCCTATGGCTACACCTTC | CASSQGHTGGAYGYTF
once | . | TRBJ1-1 | TRBV4-2 | TGTGCCAGCAGCCGCGGACTCGACACTGAAGCTTTCTTT | CASSRGLDTEAFF
. | . | TRBJ1-1 | TRBV28 | TGTGCCAGCAGTATTCCCAGCCGCCACGCTTTCTTT | CASSIPSRHAFF
few | . | TRBJ2-2 | TRBV7-7 | TGTGCCAGCAGCCTCCGACTGAGCGCGAACACCGGGGAGCTGTTTTTT | CASSLRLSANTGELFF
. | . | TRBJ1-2 | TRBV6-1 | TGTGCCAGCAGTGAACAAGGACAGAACTATGGCTACACCTTC | CASSEQGQNYGYTF
. | . | TRBJ2-1 | TRBV9 | TGTGCCAGCAGCGTAGAATCGGGGAGGTGGAATGAGCAGTTCTTC | CASSVESGRWNEQFF
. | . | TRBJ2-2 | TRBV28 | TGTGCCAGCAGTTTTTATGGGGCCTACACCGGGGAGCTGTTTTTT | CASSFYGAYTGELFF
. | . | TRBJ2-7 | TRBV30 | TGTGCCTGGAGTGTACCTTGGGCCTACGAGCAGTACTTC | CAWSVPWAYEQYF
. | . | TRBJ2-3 | TRBV7-3 | TGTGCCAGCAGTCCCGCAGCGAGCACAGATACGCAGTATTTT | CASSPAASTDTQYF
. | . | TRBJ2-5 | TRBV19 | TGTGCCAGTAGTATGCGGAGGGCGGAGACCCAGTACTTC | CASSMRRAETQYF
. | . | TRBJ2-3 | TRBV6-4 | TGTGCCAGCAGTGACCAACTTGGATGGGGCACAGATACGCAGTATTTT | CASSDQLGWGTDTQYF
. | . | TRBJ2-3 | TRBV7-2 | TGTGCCAGCAGCTTAGTTGGACTAAGCACAGATACGCAGTATTTT | CASSLVGLSTDTQYF
. | TRBD1 | TRBJ1-1 | TRBV14 | TGTGCCAGCAGCCCCCGTGCGGGACAGGGGGCTGTCTACACTGAAGCTTTCTTT | CASSPRAGQGAVYTEAFF
. | . | TRBJ2-7 | TRBV6-5 | TGTGCCAGCAGTAGAAACTCAGGGGGGAGTCAATACTTC | CASSRNSGGSQYF
once | . | TRBJ2-7 | TRBV28 | TGTGCCAGCAGCTGGTCCTACGAGCAGTACTTC | CASSWSYEQYF
. | TRBD2 | TRBJ2-3 | TRBV5-6 | TGTGCCAGCAGCACACTAGCGGGAGCTATAGATACGCAGTATTTT | CASSTLAGAIDTQYF
. | . | TRBJ2-2 | TRBV28 | TGTGCCAGCATGTCCCCAACCGGGGAGCTGTTTTTT | CASMSPTGELFF
. | TRBD1 | TRBJ2-7 | TRBV6-1 | TGTGCCAGCAGTGATCGGGACAGAGGTTACTTC | CASSDRDRGYF
. | TRBD1 | TRBJ1-4 | TRBV2 | TGTGCCAGCAGCGGGACAGCAAATGAAAAACTGTTTTTT | CASSGTANEKLFF
. | TRBD1 | TRBJ2-7 | TRBV5-4 | TGTGCCAGCAGCCGGGACAGGGACTCCTACGAGCAGTACTTC | CASSRDRDSYEQYF
. | . | TRBJ1-5 | TRBV2 | TGTGCCAGCAGTGAAAAATGGGATCAGCCCCAGCATTTT | CASSEKWDQPQHF
. | . | TRBJ1-4 | TRBV14 | TGTGCCAGCAGCTCCCGGAGGGGGGCGTATGAAAAACTGTTTTTT | CASSSRRGAYEKLFF
. | TRBD1 | TRBJ2-5 | TRBV9 | TGTGCCAGCAGCCTGACAGGGGGAGAAAAAGAGACCCAGTACTTC | CASSLTGGEKETQYF
. | . | TRBJ2-5 | TRBV29-1 | TGCAGCGTTGAAAGGGTCGTGGCTGGAGAGACCCAGTACTTC | CSVERVVAGETQYF
. | . | TRBJ1-2 | TRBV6-6 | TGTGCCACCAGACCCGGGAGGAACTATGGCTACACCTTC | CATRPGRNYGYTF
. | . | TRBJ2-1 | TRBV19 | TGTGCCAGTACCCTAACGAGGTCCTCCTGGGACAATGAGCAGTTCTTC | CASTLTRSSWDNEQFF
. | TRBD2 | TRBJ2-1 | TRBV29-1 | TGCAGCGTTGGGCGGTTCGGTAGCGGGGCGACCTCCTACAATGAGCAGTTCTTC | CSVGRFGSGATSYNEQFF
once | TRBD1 | TRBJ1-5 | TRBV10-2 | TGCGCCAGCAGTGAACCAGGGGGCGCTGGACAGCCCCAGCATTTT | CASSEPGGAGQPQHF
. | . | TRBJ1-1 | TRBV2 | TGTGCCAGCATCTTTAGGAGGGGCGGGAACACTGAAGCTTTCTTT | CASIFRRGGNTEAFF
. | . | TRBJ1-4 | TRBV19 | TGTGCCAGTAGTATCGGCACGTCTAATGAAAAACTGTTTTTT | CASSIGTSNEKLFF
. | TRBD1 | TRBJ2-7 | TRBV6-1 | TGTGCCAGCTTTACAGGGGGCGTATTGTACGAGCAGTACTTC | CASFTGGVLYEQYF
once | . | TRBJ2-5 | TRBV2 | TGTGCCAGCAGTGTAAACAACCAAGAGACCCAGTACTTC | CASSVNNQETQYF
. | . | TRBJ2-3 | TRBV27 | TGTGCCAGCAGTCATCTTGTCACAGATACGCAGTATTTT | CASSHLVTDTQYF
once | . | TRBJ2-3 | TRBV6-5 | TGTGCCAGCAGTTACATCCGGGGGGCACATACGCAGTATTTT | CASSYIRGAHTQYF
. | . | TRBJ2-3 | TRBV7-3 | TGTGCCAGCAGCTTAAGCGCCGGAGGTGCAGATACGCAGTATTTT | CASSLSAGGADTQYF
. | . | TRBJ1-1 | TRBV11-2 | TGTGCCAGCACCTCTGGGGGACTGAACACTGAAGCTTTCTTT | CASTSGGLNTEAFF
. | TRBD2 | TRBJ2-1 | TRBV7-2 | TGTGCCAGCAGCGCAAGGGACTACCGCTCCTACAATGAGCAGTTCTTC | CASSARDYRSYNEQFF
. | . | TRBJ2-1 | TRBV5-8 | TGTGCCAGCAGCTGGTGGGGTACCGGGACGGGACCAAGGAGTGAGCAGTTCTTC | CASSWWGTGTGPRSEQFF